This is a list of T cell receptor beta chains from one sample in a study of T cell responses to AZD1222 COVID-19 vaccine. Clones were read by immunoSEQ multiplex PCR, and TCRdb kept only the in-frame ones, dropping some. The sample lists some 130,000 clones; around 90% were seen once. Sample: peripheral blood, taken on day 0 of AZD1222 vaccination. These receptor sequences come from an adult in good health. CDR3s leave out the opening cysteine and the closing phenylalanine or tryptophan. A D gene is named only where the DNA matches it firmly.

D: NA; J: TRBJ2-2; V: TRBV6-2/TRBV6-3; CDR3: ASSKRQTGELF
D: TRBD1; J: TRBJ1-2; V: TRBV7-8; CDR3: ASSPHRGIEGYT
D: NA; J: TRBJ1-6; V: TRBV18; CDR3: ASSPSPVISPLH
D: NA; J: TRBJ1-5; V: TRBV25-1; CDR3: ASSELGSQPQH
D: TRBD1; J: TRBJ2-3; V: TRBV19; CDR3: ASSFGTGTDTQY
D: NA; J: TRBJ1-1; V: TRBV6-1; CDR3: ASSEYGSRAF
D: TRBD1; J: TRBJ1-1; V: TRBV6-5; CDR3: ASRTGKNTEAF
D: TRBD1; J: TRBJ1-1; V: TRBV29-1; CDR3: SVKNRQGANTEAF
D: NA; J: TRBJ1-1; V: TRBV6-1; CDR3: ASSEAAGVLGEAF
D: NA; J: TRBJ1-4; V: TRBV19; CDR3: ASSTRTWDEKLF
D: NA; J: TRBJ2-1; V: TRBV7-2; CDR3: ASRQVSNEQF
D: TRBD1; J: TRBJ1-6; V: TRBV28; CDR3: ASRTGQAGNSPLH
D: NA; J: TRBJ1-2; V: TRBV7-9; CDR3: ASSFPNNYGYT
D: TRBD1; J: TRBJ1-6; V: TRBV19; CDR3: ASQYYQGAYNSPLH
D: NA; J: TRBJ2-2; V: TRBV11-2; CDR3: ASSLGAETGELF
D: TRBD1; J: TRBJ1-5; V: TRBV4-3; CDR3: ASSQDLGGGQPQH
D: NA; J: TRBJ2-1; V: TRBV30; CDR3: AWSDLGNEQF
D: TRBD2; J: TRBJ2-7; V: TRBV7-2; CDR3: ASSMGGGRNEQY
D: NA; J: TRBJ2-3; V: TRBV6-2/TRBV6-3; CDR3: ASSWTEDTQY
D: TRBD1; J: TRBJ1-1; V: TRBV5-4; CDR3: ASSPRQGSEAF
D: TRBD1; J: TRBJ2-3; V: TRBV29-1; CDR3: SVEDGQGPGDTQY
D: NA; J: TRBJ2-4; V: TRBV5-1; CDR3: ASSSDAGKNIQY
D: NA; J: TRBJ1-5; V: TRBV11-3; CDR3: ASSLSAGKAQPQH
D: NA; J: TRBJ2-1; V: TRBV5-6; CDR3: ASSPIRSYNEQF
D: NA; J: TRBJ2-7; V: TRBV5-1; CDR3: ASSSGGPTYEQY
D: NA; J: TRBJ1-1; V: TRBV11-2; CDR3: ASSGGTEAF
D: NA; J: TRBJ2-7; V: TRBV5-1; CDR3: ASSLSAAYEQY
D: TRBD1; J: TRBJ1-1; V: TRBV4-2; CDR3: ASSQPGQATMNTEAF
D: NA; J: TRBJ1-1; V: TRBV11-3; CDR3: ASSPPVADSTEAF
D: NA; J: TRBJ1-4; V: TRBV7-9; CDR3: ASMFGTNEKLF